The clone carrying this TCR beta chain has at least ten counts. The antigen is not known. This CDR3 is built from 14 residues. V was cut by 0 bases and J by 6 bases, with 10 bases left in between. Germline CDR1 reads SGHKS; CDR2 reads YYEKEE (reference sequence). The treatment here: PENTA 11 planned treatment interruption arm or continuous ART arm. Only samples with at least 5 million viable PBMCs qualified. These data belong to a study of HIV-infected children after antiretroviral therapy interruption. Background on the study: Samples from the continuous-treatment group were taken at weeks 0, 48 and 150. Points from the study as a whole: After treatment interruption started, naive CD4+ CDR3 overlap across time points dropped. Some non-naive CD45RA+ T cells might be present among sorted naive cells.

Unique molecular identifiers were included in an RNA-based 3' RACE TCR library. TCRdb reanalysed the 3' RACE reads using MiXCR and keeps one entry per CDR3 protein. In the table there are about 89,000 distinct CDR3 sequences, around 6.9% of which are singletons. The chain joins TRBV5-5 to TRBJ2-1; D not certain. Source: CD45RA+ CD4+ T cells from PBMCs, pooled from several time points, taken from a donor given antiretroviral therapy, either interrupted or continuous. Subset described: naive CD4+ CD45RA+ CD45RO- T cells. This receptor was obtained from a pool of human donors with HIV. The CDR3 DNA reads TGTGCCAGCAGCTTGGGACCCCAGATCAATGAGCAGTTCTTC. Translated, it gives CASSLGPQINEQFF.